The 10 T cell receptor beta chains in this list originate from one sample, sequenced in a study of T cell responses to AZD1222 COVID-19 vaccine (dated by TCRdb to the early 2020s). Libraries were built with the immunoSEQ multiplex PCR assay. Drawn from immuneACCESS, this table holds only the in-frame rearrangements with V and J called that TCRdb kept. Clones are partly lost; checked studies trace under half to an unresolved V gene and leave the rest unexplained. The sample table lists roughly 100,000 clones, roughly nine tenths of them with a count of one. Less than 2.5% of the sample is in the top ten clones. The time point label on this specimen signifies: about 28 days (+/-7) after the second vaccine dose. Sample: peripheral blood, taken 28 days after the second AZD1222 dose. Receptors were obtained from an adult who received the AZD1222 COVID-19 vaccine.

The chain uses TRBV27 and TRBJ2-7; 8 bases align to TRBD2. The V gene's germline CDR1 is MNHEY and CDR2 SMNVEV (reference sequence). The CDR3 has 15 amino acids. The J segment lost 2 bases and the V segment lost 5 bases, leaving 8 bases of the junction unmatched. CDR3 nucleotides: TGTGCCAGCAGTGCAACCGGGACTAGGCCCTACGAGCAGTACTTC. Its translation is CASSATGTRPYEQYF.

This chain connects TRBV27 to TRBJ1-3; D is perhaps TRBD1 (5 bases). Germline loops: CDR1 MNHEY, CDR2 SMNVEV (reference sequence). V was cut by 8 bases and J by 2 bases, with 13 bases left in between. This CDR3 region has 14 residues. CDR3 DNA sequence: TGTGCCAGCGCCCCCGGGACTGCTGGAAACACCATATATTTT. It encodes CASAPGTAGNTIYF.

This rearrangement joins TRBV27 to TRBJ2-6, with TRBD2 matching 11 bases. With 5 bases clipped from V and 0 bases from J, the junction kept 6 bases outside the gene matches. This CDR3 is 18 amino acids long. The germline V gene encodes CDR1 MNHEY and CDR2 SMNVEV (reference sequence). CDR3 nucleotides: TGTGCCAGCAGTACCGGGACTAGCGGTGTCTCTGGGGCCAACGTCCTGACTTTC. As protein: CASSTGTSGVSGANVLTF.

The chain has TRBV5-6 and TRBJ2-3; 8 bases align to TRBD2. The V segment lost 1 base and the J segment 2 bases; nucleotides outside the gene matches: 3. The CDR3 consists of 15 residues. Germline CDR1 and CDR2: SGHDT and YYEEEE. CDR3 sequence (DNA): TGTGCCAGCAGCTTGACTAGCGGTTACACAGATACGCAGTATTTT. Protein product: CASSLTSGYTDTQYF.

CDR3 in DNA: TGTGCCAGCTCAAGGACAGGGTTGGGTGAGCAGTTCTTC. Its protein product is CASSRTGLGEQFF. The chain joins TRBV18 to TRBJ2-1; TRBD1 agrees at 8 bases. V lost 5 bases to trimming and J lost 9 bases; unmatched junction nucleotides: 6. Germline loops: CDR1 KGHSH, CDR2 LQKENI. This CDR3 has 13 amino acids.

The V and J genes are TRBV7-9 and TRBJ1-4; no clear D. The CDR3 length is 15 residues. Germline loops: CDR1 SEHNR, CDR2 FQNEAQ (reference sequence). V gave up 7 bases and J gave up 3 bases, with 15 bases separating them. CDR3 DNA sequence: TGTGCCAGCACCACTGTTCGGGGTTCTAATGAAAAACTGTTTTTT. It is translated as CASTTVRGSNEKLFF.

This clone was detected only once. The chain is built from TRBV5-1 and TRBJ2-3, with D uncertain. The CDR3 contains 11 residues. V was clipped by 0 bases and J by 6 bases, with 2 bases between them. Germline CDR1 reads SGHRS; CDR2 reads YFSETQ. CDR3 nucleotide sequence: TGCGCCAGCAGCTTGGGGGATACGCAGTATTTT. Encoded protein: CASSLGDTQYF.

V gene TRBV6-1 combines with J gene TRBJ2-1; 11 nucleotides match TRBD2. Germline V CDR1 and CDR2: MNHNS, SASEGT. The CDR3 is 16 residues long. V was clipped by 0 bases and J by 4 bases; unmatched bases: 2. DNA for the CDR3: TGTGCCAGCAGTGAAGCGACTAGCGGGGATTACAATGAGCAGTTCTTC. It specifies CASSEATSGDYNEQFF.

V and J are TRBV7-9 and TRBJ1-1; no clear D gene. The V end was cut by 2 bases, the J end by 1 base, with 5 bases between. Looked up from germline, CDR1 is SEHNR and CDR2 is FQNEAQ (reference sequence). This CDR3 is 13 amino acids long. CDR3 loop: CASSLSKNTEAFF. The DNA of the CDR3 is TGTGCCAGCAGCTTAAGTAAGAACACTGAAGCTTTCTTT.

The genes are TRBV10-3 and TRBJ1-5; no clear D gene. Germline CDR1 ENHRY, CDR2 SYGVKD. Trimming removed 4 bases at V and 2 bases at J, with 6 bases between. There are 13 residues in the CDR3. The CDR3 is CAISGKGNQPQHF. The CDR3, as DNA: TGTGCCATCAGTGGGAAGGGCAATCAGCCCCAGCATTTT.